The TCR beta chain under discussion was sequenced for a study of beta chain features in type 1 diabetes. The overall study: Cell yields, age and gender were similar between patients and healthy donors.

TCRB transcripts that were expressed got sequenced, as all of the isolated RNA had been reverse transcribed. It was found that naive, central memory and regulatory T cell samples averaged about 3.57 million reads. The protocol was immunoSEQ multiplex PCR, while the TCRdb copy is restricted to in-frame clones and leaves out a portion. Counted here are a few hundred thousand clones, 11% to 15% occurring once; the ten biggest clones make up around 7%. About this clone: Its antigen is not known.

The CDR3 is made up of 14 amino acids. J gave up 9 bases and V 5 bases, and 11 bases lay outside the gene matches. Germline V gene lookup returns CDR1 SEHNR and CDR2 FQNEAQ (reference sequence). Study-level points and caveats: VDJ junctions sequenced from type 1 diabetes patients showed fewer insertions and more deletions. Sampled from patients, naive, central memory and Treg TCRB repertoires appeared more similar than those sampled from healthy donors.

The sequence derives from a man aged 25-40 years in good health. Sequenced: central memory CD4+ T cells from blood. The chain employs TRBV7-9 and TRBJ2-3; 7 nucleotides align to TRBD1. CDR3 nucleotides: TGTGCCAGCAGCCTAACGAGAGGGGGCGGGACGCAGTATTTT. It translates to CASSLTRGGGTQYF.